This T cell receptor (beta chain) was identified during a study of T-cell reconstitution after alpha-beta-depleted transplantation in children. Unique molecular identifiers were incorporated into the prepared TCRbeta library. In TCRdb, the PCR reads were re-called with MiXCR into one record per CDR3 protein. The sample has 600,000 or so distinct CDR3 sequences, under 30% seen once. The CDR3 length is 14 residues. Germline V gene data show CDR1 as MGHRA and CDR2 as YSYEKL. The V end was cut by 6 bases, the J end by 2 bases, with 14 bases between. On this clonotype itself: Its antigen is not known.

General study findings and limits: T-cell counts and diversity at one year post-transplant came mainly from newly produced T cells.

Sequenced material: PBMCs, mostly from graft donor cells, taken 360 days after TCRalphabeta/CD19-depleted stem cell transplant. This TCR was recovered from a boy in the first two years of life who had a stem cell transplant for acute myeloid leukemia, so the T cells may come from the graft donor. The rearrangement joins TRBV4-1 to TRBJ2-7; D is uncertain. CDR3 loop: CASRPNLGPYEQYF. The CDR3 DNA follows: TGCGCCAGCAGGCCAAACTTGGGCCCCTACGAGCAGTACTTC.